The clone carrying this TCR beta chain was found many times. The antigen remains undetermined. A junction boundary mismatches the germline segment, possibly from a read error. The CDR3 totals 13 residues. Germline V CDR1 and CDR2: SGHRS, YFSETQ. This specimen comes from a study of blood T cells in healthy people across ages. Study outcomes and limitations: Researchers report that TCR beta diversity correlated strongly with naive T cell percentage.

A second roughly 6 to 12 cycle PCR used barcoded and J-beta primers. TCRdb passed the 5' RACE reads through MiXCR, listing each CDR3 protein once. Of roughly 730,000 distinct CDR3 sequences in the sample, 56% were seen once. Per-sample yields of isolated PBMCs were at least 7 million. A minimum of 6 micrograms of total RNA was extracted per sample. Sequenced input: blood. The clonotype comes from a man in his forties in good health. The chain couples TRBV5-1 to TRBJ2-5; D is unclear. CDR3 sequence reads: CASSLNLQETQYF. The DNA for the CDR3 is TGTGCCAGCAGCTTGAACCTCCAAGAGACCCAGTACTTC.